The rows below give T cell receptor beta chains drawn from one sample of a study of lymphopenia after photon versus proton radiotherapy. Some clones are missing from TCRdb's copy, which holds only in-frame ones; the method was immunoSEQ multiplex PCR. This table holds around 160,000 clones, 80% to 90% found once. The sample here was peripheral blood, taken from a patient treated with photon-based radiotherapy. The receptor source for this set is a middle-aged man with gastric cancer. Both conserved end residues are part of each CDR3. The order of the fields is clone size, D gene, V gene, J gene, CDR3 protein, CDR3 DNA. A D gene is named only where the DNA matches it firmly. Clone size is not always given. Where it is, it says once, few, many or a class for expanded clones.

size: -; D: -; V: TRBV30; J: TRBJ2-7; CDR3: CAWSRGNEQYF; DNA: TGTGCCTGGAGTCGCGGCAACGAGCAGTACTTC
size: -; D: -; V: TRBV5-1; J: TRBJ1-4; CDR3: CASSLDLGRGNEKLFF; DNA: TGCGCCAGCAGCTTGGATCTGGGCAGGGGAAATGAAAAACTGTTTTTT
size: -; D: TRBD1; V: TRBV18; J: TRBJ1-3; CDR3: CASSPPGQGARGNTIYF; DNA: TGTGCCAGCTCACCCCCGGGACAGGGGGCGCGCGGAAACACCATATATTTT
size: -; D: TRBD1; V: TRBV28; J: TRBJ2-2; CDR3: CASRTGARELFF; DNA: TGTGCCAGCAGAACAGGGGCCCGGGAGCTGTTTTTT
size: -; D: TRBD1; V: TRBV6-8; J: TRBJ1-2; CDR3: CASRALTGRDYGYTF; DNA: TGTGCCAGCAGAGCCCTGACAGGGAGGGACTATGGCTACACCTTC
size: -; D: TRBD1; V: TRBV6-5; J: TRBJ2-7; CDR3: CASRRRDRGFVEQYF; DNA: TGTGCCAGCAGACGCCGGGACAGGGGCTTCGTCGAGCAGTACTTC
size: once; D: -; V: TRBV18; J: TRBJ2-5; CDR3: CASSRAEGETQYF; DNA: TGTGCCAGCTCGAGGGCAGAGGGGGAGACCCAGTACTTC
size: -; D: TRBD2; V: TRBV7-2; J: TRBJ2-7; CDR3: CASSPPGTSGTYEQYF; DNA: TGTGCCAGCAGCCCCCCGGGAACTAGCGGGACCTACGAGCAGTACTTC
size: -; D: TRBD2; V: TRBV19; J: TRBJ2-1; CDR3: CASSIGSGRGGNEQFF; DNA: TGTGCCAGTAGTATCGGTAGCGGGAGGGGGGGAAATGAGCAGTTCTTC
size: -; D: -; V: TRBV19; J: TRBJ2-1; CDR3: CASSPGMSSYNEQFF; DNA: TGTGCCAGTAGTCCCGGCATGAGCTCCTACAATGAGCAGTTCTTC
size: many; D: TRBD1; V: TRBV4-1; J: TRBJ1-5; CDR3: CASSRGTGPNQPQHF; DNA: TGCGCCAGCAGCCGAGGGACAGGACCCAATCAGCCCCAGCATTTT
size: -; D: TRBD1; V: TRBV5-1; J: TRBJ1-1; CDR3: CASETGDVELTEAFF; DNA: TGCGCCAGCGAGACAGGGGATGTTGAATTGACTGAAGCTTTCTTT
size: -; D: TRBD1; V: TRBV7-9; J: TRBJ2-7; CDR3: CASSVGQGYEQYF; DNA: TGTGCCAGCAGCGTGGGACAGGGCTACGAGCAGTACTTC
size: -; D: -; V: TRBV5-1; J: TRBJ2-1; CDR3: CASSLGLSISSYNEQFF; DNA: TGCGCCAGCAGCTTGGGACTATCGATAAGCTCCTACAATGAGCAGTTCTTC
size: -; D: TRBD1; V: TRBV7-9; J: TRBJ1-3; CDR3: CASSLAGTGFSGNTIYF; DNA: TGTGCCAGCAGCCTAGCCGGGACAGGATTCTCTGGAAACACCATATATTTT
size: -; D: -; V: TRBV4-2; J: TRBJ1-1; CDR3: CASSQGGGSGGRTEAFF; DNA: TGTGCCAGCAGCCAAGGAGGGGGTAGTGGTGGTCGGACTGAAGCTTTCTTT
size: few; D: -; V: TRBV4-1; J: TRBJ2-1; CDR3: CASSQGPGPRGYNEQFF; DNA: TGCGCCAGCAGCCAAGGTCCGGGGCCTAGGGGCTACAATGAGCAGTTCTTC